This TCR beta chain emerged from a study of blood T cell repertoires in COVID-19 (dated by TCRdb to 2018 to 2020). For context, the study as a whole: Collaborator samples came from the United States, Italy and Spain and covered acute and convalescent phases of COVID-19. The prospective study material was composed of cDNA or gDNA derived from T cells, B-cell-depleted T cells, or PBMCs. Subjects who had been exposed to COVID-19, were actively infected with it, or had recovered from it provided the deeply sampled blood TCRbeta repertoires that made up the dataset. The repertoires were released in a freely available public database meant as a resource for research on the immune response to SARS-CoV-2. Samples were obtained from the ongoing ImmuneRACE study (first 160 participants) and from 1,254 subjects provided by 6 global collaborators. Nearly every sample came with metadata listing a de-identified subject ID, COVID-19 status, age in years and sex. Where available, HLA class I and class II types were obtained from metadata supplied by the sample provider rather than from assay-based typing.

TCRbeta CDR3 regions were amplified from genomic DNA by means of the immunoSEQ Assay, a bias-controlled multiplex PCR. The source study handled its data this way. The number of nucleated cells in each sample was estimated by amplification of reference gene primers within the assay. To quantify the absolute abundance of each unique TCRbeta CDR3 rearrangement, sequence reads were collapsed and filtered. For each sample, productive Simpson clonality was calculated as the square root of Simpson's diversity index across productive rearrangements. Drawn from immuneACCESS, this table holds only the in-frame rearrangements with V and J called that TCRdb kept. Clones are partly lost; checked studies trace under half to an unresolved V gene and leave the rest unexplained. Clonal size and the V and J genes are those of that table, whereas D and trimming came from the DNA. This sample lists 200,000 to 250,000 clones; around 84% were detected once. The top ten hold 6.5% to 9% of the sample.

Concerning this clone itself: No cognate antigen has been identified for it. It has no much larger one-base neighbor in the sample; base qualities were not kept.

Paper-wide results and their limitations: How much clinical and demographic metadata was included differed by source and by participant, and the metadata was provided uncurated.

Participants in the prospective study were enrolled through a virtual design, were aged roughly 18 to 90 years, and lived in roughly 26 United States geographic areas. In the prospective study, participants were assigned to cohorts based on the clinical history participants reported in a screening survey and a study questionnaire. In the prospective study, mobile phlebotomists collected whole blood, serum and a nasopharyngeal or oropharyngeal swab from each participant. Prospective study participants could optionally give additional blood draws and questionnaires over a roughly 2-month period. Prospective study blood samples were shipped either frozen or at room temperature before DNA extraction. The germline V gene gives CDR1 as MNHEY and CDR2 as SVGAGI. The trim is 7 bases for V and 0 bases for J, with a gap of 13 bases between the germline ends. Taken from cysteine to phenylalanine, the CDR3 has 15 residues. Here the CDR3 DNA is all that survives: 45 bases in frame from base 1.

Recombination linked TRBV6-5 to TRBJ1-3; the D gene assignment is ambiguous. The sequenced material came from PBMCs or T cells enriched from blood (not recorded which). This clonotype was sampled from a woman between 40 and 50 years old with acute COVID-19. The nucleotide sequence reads TGTGCCAGCACCCCTAGTAGTGTCTCTGGAAACACCATATATTTT. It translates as CASTPSSVSGNTIYF.